The 26 T cell receptor beta chains given below trace back to one sample, sequenced in a study of T cells in Graves' hyperthyroidism and ophthalmopathy. RNA transcripts were the template for amplifying TCR beta CDR3 regions. The HTBI primer set was used in a first-round RT-PCR of the TCR CDR3. Each CDR3 protein gets one entry after TCRdb re-called the multiplex PCR reads with MiXCR. The sample lists some 580,000 distinct CDR3 sequences, about a sixth occurring once. Sequenced sample: blood. The receptor source for this set is a woman aged 40 to 50 with Graves' ophthalmopathy.

This clonotype was recorded at least ten times. The rearrangement uses TRBV20-1 and TRBJ2-5; D unclear. V shed 2 bases and J shed 2 bases, with 12 bases lying between them. The CDR3 is 14 amino acids. Germline-derived CDR1 and CDR2 are DFQATT and SNEGSKA (reference sequence). CDR3 bases: TGCAGTGCTAGAAGGTTTGGGCCTCAAGAGACCCAGTACTTC. Translating gives CSARRFGPQETQYF.

This clonotype was seen more than once but under ten times. The chain couples TRBV7-2 to TRBJ1-1; a possible D gene is TRBD1 (6 bases). There are 14 residues in the CDR3. V lost 1 base to trimming and J lost 8 bases, with 14 bases between them. Germline CDR1 is SGHTA and CDR2 is FQGNSA. As DNA, the CDR3 is TGTGCCAGCAGCTTAGAGTGGGCAAGGGGGGAAGCTTTCTTT. It encodes CASSLEWARGEAFF.

This clonotype was seen more than once but under ten times. The V call is TRBV5-6, the J call TRBJ1-2; D not resolved. The V end lost 1 base, the J end lost 4 bases, and 11 bases lay between the germline ends. Germline V gene data show CDR1 as SGHDT and CDR2 as YYEEEE. This CDR3 region has 14 residues. Written as DNA, the CDR3 is TGTGCCAGCAGCTTGTCTGAAAAGATCTATGGCTACACCTTC. It is translated as CASSLSEKIYGYTF.

This chain links TRBV6-1 with TRBJ1-2, with a tentative D call TRBD1 (5 bases). The germline gives CDR1 MNHNS, CDR2 SASEGT. The CDR3 covers 11 residues. Trimming removed 6 bases from V and 9 bases from J, with 11 bases in between. In nucleotides, the CDR3 is TGTGCCAGCAGCAGGGACTTTAGCTACACCTTC. Protein product: CASSRDFSYTF.

On this clonotype itself: This clone may be a read error of a much larger clone one base away. V gene TRBV28 combines with J gene TRBJ2-1, with 10 bases identical to TRBD2. CDR3 length: 14 residues. Germline V gene lookup returns CDR1 MDHEN and CDR2 SYDVKM. The CDR3 DNA sequence: TGTGCCAACAGTGGGGCTAGCGGGAGCTCTGAGCAGTTCTTC. The encoded protein is CANSGASGSSEQFF.

This clonotype occurred a few times. This chain links TRBV5-1 with TRBJ2-1; no reliable D call. Germline lookup yields CDR1 SGHRS and CDR2 YFSETQ. This CDR3 contains 15 residues. The V and J ends lost 7 bases and 0 bases respectively, with 14 bases between them. The CDR3 region has the DNA TGCGCCAGCTCGTCCGCCGGTAACTCCTACAATGAGCAGTTCTTC. Protein: CASSSAGNSYNEQFF.

This clonotype was observed at least ten times. The gene calls are TRBV2 and TRBJ1-4; TRBD1 matches 7 bases. The CDR3 spans 15 residues. The ends lost 4 bases at V and 8 bases at J; junction bases unmatched: 10. Germline assignment: CDR1 SNHLY and CDR2 FYNNEI. CDR3 in amino acids: CASSVQGMVGEKLFF. The CDR3, as DNA: TGTGCCAGCAGTGTACAGGGGATGGTGGGGGAAAAACTGTTTTTT. The variable domain in full, completed from reference TRBV2 and TRBJ1-4, reads EPEVTQTPSHQVTQMGQEVILRCVPISNHLYFYWYRQILGQKVEFLVSFYNNEISEKSEIFDDQFSVERPDGSNFTLKIRSTKLEDSAMYFCASSVQGMVGEKLFFGSGTQLSVL.

V is TRBV6-1 and J is TRBJ2-2; D is undetermined. CDR1 is MNHNS, CDR2 SASEGT, per germline. This CDR3 contains 12 residues. V was clipped by 6 bases and J by 7 bases, with 9 bases between them. The CDR3 reads CASSKPIGELFF. The DNA for the CDR3 is TGTGCCAGCAGCAAGCCGATCGGGGAGCTGTTTTTT.

The chain links TRBV5-1 to TRBJ2-7, with D perhaps TRBD1 or TRBD2 (5 bases each). The V end lost 0 bases, the J end lost 4 bases, and 17 bases lay between the germline ends. There are 16 residues in the CDR3. Germline CDR1 reads SGHRS; CDR2 reads YFSETQ. CDR3 sequence reads: CASSLASDGTLYEQYF. The CDR3, as DNA: TGCGCCAGCAGCTTGGCCTCGGACGGGACGTTATACGAGCAGTACTTC.

At least ten counts were recorded for this clonotype. The chain employs TRBV3-1 and TRBJ2-1; D call uncertain. Germline loops: CDR1 LGHDT, CDR2 YNNKEL (reference sequence). The CDR3 consists of 12 residues. Trimming stripped 2 bases from V and 9 bases from J, with 8 bases between. The CDR3, as DNA: TGTGCCAGCAGCCAAATCGAGAGTGAGCAGTTCTTC. Its protein product is CASSQIESEQFF.

A few counts support this clonotype. This could be a read error, since a much larger clone is one nucleotide away. The chain couples TRBV25-1 to TRBJ2-1, with 7 nucleotides matching TRBD2. The CDR3 is made up of 17 amino acids. Germline V gene lookup returns CDR1 MGHDK and CDR2 SYGVNS. This chain's CDR3 is CANSEPSWGRGLNEQFF. For the CDR3, the DNA is TGTGCCAACAGTGAACCTTCTTGGGGGAGGGGACTTAATGAGCAGTTCTTC. The whole variable domain, remainder taken from reference TRBV25-1 and TRBJ2-1, is EADIYQTPRYLVIGTGKKITLECSQTMGHDKMYWYQQDPGMELHLIHYSYGVNSTEKGDLSSESTVSRIRTEHFPLTLESARPSHTSQYLCANSEPSWGRGLNEQFFGPGTRLTVL.

There are many counts of this clonotype. The gene calls are TRBV5-1 and TRBJ2-3; D call uncertain. The germline V gene encodes CDR1 SGHRS and CDR2 YFSETQ. This CDR3 is built from 12 residues. V was clipped by 1 base and J by 6 bases, with 6 bases between them. The CDR3 is CASSLTTDTQYF. Written as DNA, the CDR3 is TGCGCCAGCAGCTTGACTACGGATACGCAGTATTTT.

This clonotype occurred a few times. This chain links TRBV5-6 with TRBJ2-3; a possible D gene is TRBD1 (5 bases). Trimming cost V 8 bases and J 1 base, with 17 bases left between them. The CDR3 is 15 residues long. Looked up from germline, CDR1 is SGHDT and CDR2 is YYEEEE. The chain's CDR3 is CASQLEIQGTDTQYF. The CDR3 DNA is TGTGCCAGTCAGCTTGAGATACAGGGCACAGATACGCAGTATTTT.

The DNA for the CDR3 is TGTGCCTCCCGTAGGGTTTTCAATGGCTACACCTTC. It specifies CASRRVFNGYTF. The chain has TRBV30 and TRBJ1-2; no clear D gene. V was pared by 7 bases and J by 6 bases, with 15 bases between. CDR1 is GTSNPN, CDR2 SVGIG, per germline (reference sequence). This CDR3 contains 12 residues.

There are many counts of this clonotype. V is TRBV28 and J is TRBJ2-2, with TRBD1 matching over 9 bases. Per the germline V gene, CDR1 is MDHEN and CDR2 is SYDVKM. The V gene end was trimmed by 6 bases and the J gene end by 7 bases; junction bases not matched to a gene: 6. This CDR3 spans 14 amino acids. The CDR3 nucleotides read TGTGCCAGCAGCCGGGACAGGGCGGTCGGGGAGCTGTTTTTT. Amino acids: CASSRDRAVGELFF.

The gene calls are TRBV5-1 and TRBJ2-5; D perhaps matches TRBD2 (6 bases). Germline V lookup: CDR1 SGHRS, CDR2 YFSETQ. This CDR3 comprises 14 residues. V lost 2 bases and J lost 5, with 13 bases in between. CDR3 residues: CASSLRDLGETQYF. For the CDR3, the DNA is TGCGCCAGCAGCTTAAGGGACTTGGGTGAGACCCAGTACTTC.

This clonotype was seen many times. V and J are TRBV2 and TRBJ2-7, with 10 bases fitting TRBD2. V shed 2 bases, J shed 2 bases, and the junction held 6 bases outside the gene matches. This CDR3 contains 16 residues. Per the germline V gene, CDR1 is SNHLY and CDR2 is FYNNEI. The CDR3 nucleotides read TGTGCCAGCAGTGAATATGGGACTAGCGCAACCTACGAGCAGTACTTC. Translation: CASSEYGTSATYEQYF.

At least ten counts were recorded for this clonotype. The CDR3 DNA reads as TGTGCCAGCAGCTCCCGATTTGGGACAGACTACGAGCAGTACTTC. It is translated as CASSSRFGTDYEQYF. This rearrangement joins TRBV11-2 to TRBJ2-7; 7 bases agree with TRBD1. The V gene end was trimmed by 4 bases and the J gene end by 3 bases; junction bases not matched to a gene: 9. CDR1 is SGHAT and CDR2 is FQNNGV in the germline V gene. This CDR3 comprises 15 residues.

This chain connects TRBV9 to TRBJ1-3; the match to TRBD1 covers 8 bases. The germline CDR1 and CDR2 sequences are SGDLS and YYNGEE. The CDR3 loop spans 16 amino acids. Trimming removed 0 bases from V and 0 bases from J; junction bases left unmatched: 2. The DNA for the CDR3 is TGTGCCAGCAGCGTAGGGGACAGGATCTCTGGAAACACCATATATTTT. As protein: CASSVGDRISGNTIYF.

This clonotype was seen more than once but under ten times. The V and J genes are TRBV28 and TRBJ2-7, with TRBD2 identical over 9 bases. Germline values: CDR1 MDHEN, CDR2 SYDVKM. The CDR3 is 15 residues long. V was clipped by 2 bases and J by 2 bases; unmatched bases: 4. Written as DNA, the CDR3 is TGTGCCAGCAGTTTACGCGGGAGGGCCGCCTACGAGCAGTACTTC. It translates to CASSLRGRAAYEQYF.

The V call is TRBV11-2, the J call TRBJ2-7, with 7 bases that match TRBD1. CDR3 size: 15 residues. The V and J ends lost 6 bases and 2 bases, in that order; junction bases with no gene match: 10. CDR1 and CDR2 from the germline V gene are SGHAT and FQNNGV. The CDR3 sequence is CASSSTWGQTYEQYF. In DNA, the CDR3 is TGTGCCAGCAGTTCAACCTGGGGACAGACCTACGAGCAGTACTTC. The complete variable domain, with remaining parts taken from reference TRBV11-2 and TRBJ2-7, reads EAGVAQSPRYKIIEKRQSVAFWCNPISGHATLYWYQQILGQGPKLLIQFQNNGVVDDSQLPKDRFSAERLKGVDSTLKIQPAKLEDSAVYLCASSSTWGQTYEQYFGPGTRLTVT.

The chain carries TRBV7-2 and TRBJ1-3; no reliable D call. Per germline, CDR1 SGHTA and CDR2 FQGNSA. The CDR3 covers 15 residues. V gave up 4 bases and J gave up 3 bases, with 13 bases separating them. The CDR3 here is CASSSRGSRGNTIYF. The CDR3 DNA reads as TGTGCCAGCAGCTCGAGAGGTTCGCGTGGAAACACCATATATTTT.

This CDR3 reads CASTRIGTDTGELFF. Written as DNA, the CDR3 is TGTGCCAGCACCCGAATCGGGACTGACACCGGGGAGCTGTTTTTT. The V call is TRBV6-1, the J call TRBJ2-2; D possibly corresponds to TRBD2 (6 bases). The CDR3 extends over 15 amino acids. Per germline, CDR1 MNHNS and CDR2 SASEGT. The V end was cut by 7 bases, the J end by 3 bases, with 15 bases between.

J is TRBJ2-2 and V is TRBV7-3, with 9 bases fitting TRBD2. Trimming removed 5 bases from V and 6 bases from J; junction bases left unmatched: 13. The CDR3 runs 17 residues. In germline, CDR1 is SGHTA, CDR2 FQGTGA. The CDR3 spells CASSVHPVAGVAGELFF. DNA of the CDR3: TGTGCCAGCAGCGTCCATCCTGTAGCGGGAGTGGCCGGGGAGCTGTTTTTT.

In this sample, this clonotype turned up many times. The rearrangement links TRBV20-1 to TRBJ1-2; D gene uncertain. This CDR3 is built from 11 residues. V was clipped by 6 bases and J by 2 bases, with 7 bases between them. Germline V gives CDR1 DFQATT, CDR2 SNEGSKA (reference sequence). CDR3 DNA sequence: TGCAGTGCGATCGGGAACTATGGCTACACCTTC. This encodes CSAIGNYGYTF.

This clonotype was counted at least ten times. The CDR3 DNA sequence: TGTGCCATCAGCGAGGGTGGGCTAGTGGGCCAGCCCCAGCATTTT. Its protein is CAISEGGLVGQPQHF. The rearrangement joins TRBV10-3 to TRBJ1-5; D is undetermined. Trimming stripped 6 bases from V and 7 bases from J, with 19 bases between. This CDR3 region has 15 residues. Per germline, CDR1 ENHRY and CDR2 SYGVKD.